One and the same sample provided the 11 T cell receptor beta chains below, sequenced in a study of T cell changes during pregnancy in multiple sclerosis. The data were produced by immunoSEQ multiplex PCR, yet TCRdb's version contains in-frame clones alone and is incomplete. The sample has 70,000 to 90,000 clones, about 90% seen once. The sample here was PBMCs, taken in the first trimester of pregnancy. The receptor set was obtained from a female donor in good health, serving as a control in a pregnancy study. Some clones in this sample may be carry-over from other donors' samples.

The V and J genes are TRBV6-4 and TRBJ1-5; 8 positions agree with TRBD1. Germline-derived CDR1 and CDR2 are MRHNA and SNTAGT. The CDR3 is made up of 12 amino acids. V trimming: 6 bases; J trimming: 15 bases; junction bases outside the gene matches: 10. DNA of the CDR3: TGTGCCAGCAGCCCACTGGGACAGGCCCCGCATTTT. This codes for CASSPLGQAPHF.

V and J are TRBV28 and TRBJ1-5, with D unresolved. Germline lookup yields CDR1 MDHEN and CDR2 SYDVKM. This CDR3 spans 16 amino acids. The V and J ends lost 5 bases and 4 bases respectively, with 18 bases between them. For the CDR3, the DNA is TGTGCCAGCAGTCCCGAACCAGGACTTATTAATCAGCCCCAGCATTTT. This sequence encodes CASSPEPGLINQPQHF.

This clone was recorded only once. This probably arose from a read error, given a far larger clone one base away. The same CDR3 is also encoded by other DNA sequences in this sample. The chain links TRBV4-1 to TRBJ2-1; 13 positions match TRBD2. The CDR3 runs to 16 residues. The V segment lost 4 bases and the J segment 8 bases; nucleotides outside the gene matches: 8. CDR1 and CDR2 (germline): MGHRA, YSYEKL. The CDR3 loop is CASSPGLAGLGYEQFF. In DNA form, the CDR3 reads TGCGCCAGCAGCCCGGGACTAGCGGGGTTAGGGTATGAGCAGTTCTTC.

The J gene is TRBJ2-7, the V gene TRBV5-1; the D gene is possibly TRBD2 (6 bases). V dropped 1 base and J dropped 3 bases, with 11 bases sitting between them. The CDR3 is 14 residues long. Germline CDR1 reads SGHRS; CDR2 reads YFSETQ. The chain's CDR3 is CASSLRGLDYEQYF. DNA for the CDR3: TGCGCCAGCAGCTTGAGGGGACTGGACTACGAGCAGTACTTC.

This clone was found a few times. The V gene is TRBV10-1, the J gene TRBJ1-6, with no clear D. The germline gives CDR1 WNHNN, CDR2 SYGVQD (reference sequence). Trimming left V 4 bases short and J 6 bases short, with 7 bases between. CDR3 length equals 13 residues. The CDR3 reads CASSGQINSPLHF. In nucleotides, the CDR3 is TGCGCCAGCAGTGGTCAGATTAATTCACCCCTCCACTTT.

The chain has TRBV27 and TRBJ2-2, with 8 bases lining up with TRBD1. Per the germline V gene, CDR1 is MNHEY and CDR2 is SMNVEV (reference sequence). V lost 8 bases, J lost 7 bases, and 12 bases stayed unmatched. CDR3 length: 15 amino acids. CDR3 loop: CASGSDRGGGGELFF. The CDR3 DNA is TGTGCCAGCGGCTCCGACAGGGGAGGAGGCGGGGAGCTGTTTTTT.

The chain combines TRBV27 with TRBJ2-7, with D perhaps matching TRBD2 (6 bases). Germline CDR1 and CDR2: MNHEY and SMNVEV (reference sequence). V was clipped by 2 bases and J by 3 bases, with 8 bases between them. The CDR3 totals 13 residues. The DNA of the CDR3 is TGTGCCAGCAGTTTAGGAGGGGACTACGAGCAGTACTTC. Translated, it gives CASSLGGDYEQYF.

The V call is TRBV18, the J call TRBJ2-1, with 8 bases identical to TRBD1. Germline loops: CDR1 KGHSH, CDR2 LQKENI. The V segment lost 5 bases and the J segment 5 bases; nucleotides outside the gene matches: 8. CDR3 length: 15 amino acids. The CDR3, as DNA: TGTGCCAGCTCATCCCGGGACAGGACTAACAATGAGCAGTTCTTC. This gives the protein CASSSRDRTNNEQFF.

CDR3 protein: CASSPLTSWVQETQYF. The CDR3 DNA is TGTGCCAGCTCACCGTTGACTAGCTGGGTCCAAGAGACCCAGTACTTC. V gene TRBV18 combines with J gene TRBJ2-5; TRBD2 aligns across 7 bases. The ends lost 3 bases at V and 1 base at J; junction bases unmatched: 8. The CDR3 runs 16 residues. Germline V gene data show CDR1 as KGHSH and CDR2 as LQKENI. Variable domain in full (rest from reference TRBV18 and TRBJ2-5): NAGVMQNPRHLVRRRGQEARLRCSPMKGHSHVYWYRQLPEEGLKFMVYLQKENIIDESGMPKERFSAEFPKEGPSILRIQQVVRGDSAAYFCASSPLTSWVQETQYFGPGTRLLVL.

This chain links TRBV19 with TRBJ2-7; maybe TRBD1 (6 bases). The germline CDR1 and CDR2 sequences are LNHDA and SQIVND (reference sequence). The V and J ends lost 4 bases and 4 bases respectively, with 14 bases between them. This CDR3 region has 14 residues. The DNA for the CDR3 is TGTGCCAGTAGTACCCCTCAGGACAGTTACGAGCAGTACTTC. It yields the protein CASSTPQDSYEQYF.

This sequence joins TRBV6-1 and TRBJ1-1; 8 bases line up with TRBD1. This CDR3 is 13 amino acids long. Per the germline V gene, CDR1 is MNHNS and CDR2 is SASEGT. V dropped 4 bases and J dropped 8; count of bases not matched to a gene: 6. The CDR3 region has the DNA TGTGCCAGCAGTGGACAGGGGACGGGGGAAGCTTTCTTT. Amino acid sequence: CASSGQGTGEAFF.